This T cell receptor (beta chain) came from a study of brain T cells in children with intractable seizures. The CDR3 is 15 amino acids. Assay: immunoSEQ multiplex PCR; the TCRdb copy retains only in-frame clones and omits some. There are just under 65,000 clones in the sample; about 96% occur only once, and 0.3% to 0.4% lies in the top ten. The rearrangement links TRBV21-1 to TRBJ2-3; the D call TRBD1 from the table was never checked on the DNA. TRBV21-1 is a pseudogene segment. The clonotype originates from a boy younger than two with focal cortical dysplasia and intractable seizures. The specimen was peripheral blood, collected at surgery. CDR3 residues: CASSKTGGPTDTQYF. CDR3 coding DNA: TGTGCCAGCAGCAAAACAGGGGGCCCCACAGATACGCAGTATTTT.